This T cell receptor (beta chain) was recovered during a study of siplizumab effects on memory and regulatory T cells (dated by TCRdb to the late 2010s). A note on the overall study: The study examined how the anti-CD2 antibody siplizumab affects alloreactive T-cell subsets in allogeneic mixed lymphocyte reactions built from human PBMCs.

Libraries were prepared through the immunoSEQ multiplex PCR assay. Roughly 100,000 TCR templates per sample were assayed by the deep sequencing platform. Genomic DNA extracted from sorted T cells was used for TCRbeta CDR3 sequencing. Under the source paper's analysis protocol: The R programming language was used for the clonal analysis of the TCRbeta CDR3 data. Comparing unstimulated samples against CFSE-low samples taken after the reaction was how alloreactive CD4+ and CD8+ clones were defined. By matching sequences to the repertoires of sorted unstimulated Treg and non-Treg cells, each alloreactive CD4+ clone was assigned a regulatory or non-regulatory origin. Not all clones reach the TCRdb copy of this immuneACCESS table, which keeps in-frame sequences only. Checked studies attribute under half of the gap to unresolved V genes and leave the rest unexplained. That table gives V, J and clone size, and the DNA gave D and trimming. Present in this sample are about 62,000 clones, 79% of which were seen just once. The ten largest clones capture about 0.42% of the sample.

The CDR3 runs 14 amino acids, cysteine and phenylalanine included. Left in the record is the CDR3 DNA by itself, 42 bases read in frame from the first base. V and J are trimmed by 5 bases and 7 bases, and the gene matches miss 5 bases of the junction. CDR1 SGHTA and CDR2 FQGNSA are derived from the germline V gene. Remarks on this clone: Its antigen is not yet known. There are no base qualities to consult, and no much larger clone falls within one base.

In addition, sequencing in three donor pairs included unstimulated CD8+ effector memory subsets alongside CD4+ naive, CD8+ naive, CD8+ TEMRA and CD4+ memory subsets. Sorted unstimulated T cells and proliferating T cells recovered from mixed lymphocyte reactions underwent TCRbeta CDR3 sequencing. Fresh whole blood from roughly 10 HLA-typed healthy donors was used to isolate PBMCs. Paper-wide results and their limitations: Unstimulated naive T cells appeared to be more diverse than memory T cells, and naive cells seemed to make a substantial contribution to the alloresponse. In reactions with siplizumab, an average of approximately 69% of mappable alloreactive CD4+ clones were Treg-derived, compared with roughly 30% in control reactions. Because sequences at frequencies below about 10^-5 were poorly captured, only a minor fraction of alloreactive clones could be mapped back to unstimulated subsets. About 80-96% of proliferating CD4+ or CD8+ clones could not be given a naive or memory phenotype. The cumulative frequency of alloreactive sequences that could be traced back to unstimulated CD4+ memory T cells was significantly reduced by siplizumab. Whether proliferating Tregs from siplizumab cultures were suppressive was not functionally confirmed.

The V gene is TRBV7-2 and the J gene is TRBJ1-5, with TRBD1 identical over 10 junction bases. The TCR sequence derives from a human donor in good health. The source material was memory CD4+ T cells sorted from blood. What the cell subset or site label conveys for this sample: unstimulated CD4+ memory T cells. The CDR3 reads CASSNRDRGQPQHF. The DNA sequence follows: TGTGCCAGCAGCAACCGGGACAGGGGACAGCCCCAGCATTTT. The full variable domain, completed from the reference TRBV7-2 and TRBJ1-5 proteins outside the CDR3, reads GAGVSQSPSNKVTEKGKDVELRCDPISGHTALYWYRQSLGQGLEFLIYFQGNSAPDKSGLPSDRFSAERTGGSVSTLTIQRTQQEDSAVYLCASSNRDRGQPQHFGDGTRLSIL.